This TCR beta chain derives from a study of type 1 and type 2 diabetes patients (dated by TCRdb to about 2016). For the wider study: About 9 type 1 diabetes patients, a few type 2 diabetes patients and roughly 6 nondiabetic controls, all recruited in China, made up the cohort. Throughout the study, CD4 or CD8 MicroBeads on MACS columns were used to positively select CD4+ and CD8+ T cells from PBMCs. Altogether, under 25,000,000 paired-end reads were produced across the whole study. TCRbeta repertoires were profiled by high-throughput sequencing in the study to compare type 1 diabetes, type 2 diabetes and nondiabetic individuals. Type 2 diabetes patients were included as a disease comparison group for the type 1 diabetes patients. When roughly 18-cycle amplification was compared with roughly 27-cycle amplification, V gene usage looked similar, suggesting that primer efficiencies were similar and PCR bias was random. Sequencing of the TCRbeta libraries was paired-end and was performed on Illumina HiSeq 2000 or MiSeq instruments. The paper's findings and limits, for the study overall: Type 2 diabetes repertoires showed high diversity, significantly greater than type 1 diabetes repertoires in both CD4+ and CD8+ T cells. Type 2 diabetes and control samples had highly correlated V and J gene usage patterns, with an average between-sample correlation of approximately 0.97. Age and gender were not matched between study groups, possibly biasing interpretation. Only a few highly-expanded CD4+ clones (median one) were found in type 2 diabetes patients, and these clones made up a median roughly 3.6% of reads. Because only a limited number of T2D and control samples were sequenced, some T1D-only HECs might also be present in more T2D or control samples.

V and J lose 0 bases and 3 bases, and a span of 11 bases separates them. From the cysteine through the phenylalanine, the CDR3 covers 15 amino acids. The sequence is cut down to CDR3 DNA, 45 bases in frame from base 1. CDR1 and CDR2, per the germline V gene (reference sequence), are SEHNR and FQNEAQ. Standard classification criteria for type 1 or type 2 diabetes were met by all diabetic patients, and glucose and C-peptide were assessed by WHO-recommended methods. Exclusion applied to any donor with other autoimmune diseases or infections within the previous four weeks. A roughly 10-milliliter sample of peripheral blood was drawn from every participant. PBMCs were isolated with LymphoPrep density separation. A few counts support this clonotype. Its specific antigen is unknown. Base quality data are lacking; no much larger clone is found one base away. Instrument on record: Illumina MiSeq. For TCRbeta CDR3 amplification, the template was genomic DNA taken from the sorted T cell subsets. The TCRbeta CDR3 region was amplified by multiplex PCR with 30 forward and 13 reverse primers. PCR products were purified with AMPure XP beads, after which indices and adaptors were added in a second approximately 26-cycle PCR. Libraries were gel-purified using the QIAquick Gel Extraction Kit before sequencing. In the paper's pipeline: FLASH was used to merge the paired-end reads, and IgBLAST was used to align the reads to IMGT V, D and J germline references. Reads with less than 70% alignment identity to germline references were removed, leaving 11,114,426 reads across the study. IMGT definitions were followed to assign CDR3 boundaries, reading frame and productivity. Highly-expanded clones were defined as clones making up 1% or more of reads, and normalized Shannon entropy was used to measure diversity. Unpaired two-tailed t-tests were used to test for differences in Shannon entropy between groups. TCRdb cleaned the public reads at Q25 with fastp, built clones with MiXCR and kept in-frame beta chains. Rows are combined by CDR3 protein, so each entry shows the most common genes and DNA. V and J calls and clone size were set by TCRdb, not the authors. For this sample there are under 300,000 distinct CDR3 sequences; roughly 50% appear just once. Together, the top ten hold approximately 14% of the sample.

The receptor was derived from a man aged 18 to 35 with type 2 diabetes. Sequencing used peripheral blood mononuclear cells (PBMCs). The V gene is TRBV7-9 and the J gene is TRBJ2-5; TRBD2 is perhaps the D gene, given 6 matching bases. The DNA sequence reads TGTGCCAGCAGCTTAGCGCTGGAGGGTGAAGAGACCCAGTACTTC. Its coded protein is CASSLALEGEETQYF.